This is a list of T cell receptor beta chains from one sample in a study of cytomegalovirus exposure and HLA in healthy donors. The repertoire was sequenced with immunoSEQ multiplex PCR; TCRdb's copy has only in-frame clones and lacks some. This repertoire shows under 200,000 clones, over 75% found once; its top ten account for 6.3%. Specimen: PBMCs. The origin of the receptors is a man aged 35 to 55 in good health and CMV-seropositive. The CDR3 runs from the conserved cysteine through the conserved F or W. The D gene is left open where the match is weak. Size tells how often a clone was seen (once, few, many) or the class of an expanded clone, and some rows leave it out.

CASTPGQANYGYTF TGTGCCAGCACCCCGGGACAGGCTAACTATGGCTACACCTTC . TRBV6-1 14 TRBD1 TRBJ1-2
CASSLVGRARLDTEAFF TGTGCCAGCAGCTTGGTTGGCAGGGCAAGGTTGGACACTGAAGCTTTCTTT once TRBV5-6 17 . TRBJ1-1
CASSLDGRRGDTQYF TGTGCCAGCAGCTTAGATGGTAGAAGAGGAGATACGCAGTATTTT . TRBV7-2 15 . TRBJ2-3
CASAGQPNQPQHF TGTGCCAGCGCCGGACAGCCCAATCAGCCCCAGCATTTT . TRBV7-2 13 . TRBJ1-5
CASSPLEGANSPLHF TGTGCCAGCTCACCTCTGGAGGGGGCAAATTCACCCCTCCACTTT . TRBV18 15 TRBD1 TRBJ1-6
CSVELARGSSGNTIYF TGCAGCGTTGAACTGGCCAGGGGGAGCTCTGGAAACACCATATATTTT . TRBV29-1 16 TRBD1 TRBJ1-3
CASSLEGALGQGETGELFF TGTGCCAGCAGCTTAGAGGGCGCCCTCGGACAGGGTGAAACCGGGGAGCTGTTTTTT . TRBV7-6 19 TRBD1 TRBJ2-2
CASSLDGSRAEKLFF TGTGCCAGCAGCTTAGACGGTTCGCGGGCTGAAAAACTGTTTTTT . TRBV7-2 15 . TRBJ1-4
CASSGQYF TGTGCCAGCAGCGGGCAGTACTTC . TRBV6-1 8 . TRBJ2-7
CASTSDRGTMNTEAFF TGTGCCAGCACCTCTGATAGAGGGACTATGAACACTGAAGCTTTCTTT . TRBV5-4 16 . TRBJ1-1
CASRRGSGTEGTYGYTF TGTGCCAGCAGACGAGGGTCGGGGACAGAGGGCACCTATGGCTACACCTTC . TRBV5-6 17 TRBD1 TRBJ1-2
CASSLRGRGDTEAFF TGTGCCAGCAGTTTACGGGGCAGGGGAGACACTGAAGCTTTCTTT . TRBV28 15 . TRBJ1-1
CASRTATGVWADTQYF TGTGCCAGCCGCACTGCGACAGGGGTTTGGGCAGATACGCAGTATTTT . TRBV18 16 TRBD1 TRBJ2-3
CASSAGGPDGPQHF TGTGCCAGCAGTGCGGGAGGGCCCGATGGACCCCAGCATTTT . TRBV6-1 14 . TRBJ1-5
CASSLTESTEAFF TGTGCCAGCAGCTTGACTGAAAGCACTGAAGCTTTCTTT . TRBV7-8 13 . TRBJ1-1
CATAGTGYGYTF TGTGCCACCGCCGGGACAGGTTATGGCTACACCTTC . TRBV28 12 TRBD1 TRBJ1-2
CASSTTGTTGNEQYF TGTGCCAGCAGCACCACCGGGACAACAGGGAACGAGCAGTACTTC . TRBV9 15 . TRBJ2-7
CAWSVGTFTGELFF TGTGCCTGGAGTGTAGGGACATTTACCGGGGAGCTGTTTTTT . TRBV30 14 . TRBJ2-2
CASSFSGRVGEQFF TGTGCCAGCAGTTTTAGTGGCAGGGTAGGTGAGCAGTTCTTC few TRBV28 14 . TRBJ2-1
CASSLGGVETQYF TGTGCCAGCAGCTTAGGAGGTGTGGAGACCCAGTACTTC . TRBV11-3 13 . TRBJ2-5
CASSLEGPPTYEQYF TGTGCCAGCAGCTTGGAGGGGCCCCCGACCTACGAGCAGTACTTC . TRBV5-6 15 . TRBJ2-7
CASSEGLAGGVDTQYF TGTGCCAGCAGCGAAGGGCTAGCGGGGGGGGTAGATACGCAGTATTTT . TRBV7-2 16 TRBD2 TRBJ2-3
CSAARGIGYTF TGCAGCGCTGCGCGGGGTATTGGCTACACCTTC . TRBV29-1 11 . TRBJ1-2
CASSLVGGGKTDTQYF TGTGCCAGCAGCTTGGTAGGGGGCGGTAAAACAGATACGCAGTATTTT . TRBV5-4 16 TRBD1 TRBJ2-3
CASSQDLGGLKTQYF TGTGCCAGCAGCCAAGATCTCGGGGGACTTAAGACCCAGTACTTC . TRBV4-2 15 . TRBJ2-5
CASSLPGGVGGNTIYF TGTGCCAGCAGCTTACCTGGAGGGGTGGGAGGAAACACCATATATTTT . TRBV7-9 16 . TRBJ1-3
CASSLPRGSYNEQFF TGCGCCAGCAGCTTGCCTCGGGGGTCTTACAATGAGCAGTTCTTC . TRBV5-1 15 . TRBJ2-1
CARSLARGRDNEQFF TGTGCCAGAAGCTTAGCCCGGGGTAGGGACAATGAGCAGTTCTTC . TRBV7-5 15 . TRBJ2-1
CASSPSRDRAAYEQYF TGTGCCAGCAGTCCTTCCCGGGACAGGGCTGCGTACGAGCAGTACTTC once TRBV6-6 16 TRBD1 TRBJ2-7
CSVAGDNYGYTF TGCAGCGTTGCGGGAGATAACTATGGCTACACCTTC . TRBV29-1 12 . TRBJ1-2
CASSSPGGSGELFF TGTGCCAGCAGCAGCCCGGGGGGTTCCGGGGAGCTGTTTTTT . TRBV5-6 14 TRBD2 TRBJ2-2
CASSLAAGQGYQPQHF TGTGCCAGCAGCTTGGCCGCGGGACAGGGTTATCAGCCCCAGCATTTT . TRBV5-5 16 TRBD1 TRBJ1-5
CASGAGGTSTDTQYF TGTGCCAGCGGAGCAGGGGGTACTAGCACAGATACGCAGTATTTT . TRBV2 15 TRBD1 TRBJ2-3
CASSRDRGWETQYF TGTGCCAGCAGTAGGGACAGGGGGTGGGAGACCCAGTACTTC . TRBV6-1 14 TRBD1 TRBJ2-5
CASSMPQTGGGHEQYF TGTGCCAGTAGTATGCCCCAGACAGGGGGCGGCCACGAGCAGTACTTC . TRBV19 16 TRBD1 TRBJ2-7
CASSPGGNTEAFF TGTGCCAGCTCACCGGGGGGGAACACTGAAGCTTTCTTT once TRBV18 13 . TRBJ1-1
CASSPFGRGENYLNDSQETQYF TGTGCCAGCAGTCCCTTCGGGCGGGGGGAAAATTACCTCAACGACAGCCAAGAGACCCAGTACTTC . TRBV27 22 TRBD2 TRBJ2-5
CASTILAGGNNEQFF TGCGCCAGCACAATACTAGCGGGGGGAAACAATGAGCAGTTCTTC . TRBV5-1 15 TRBD2 TRBJ2-1
CASSKGSGRGGYTF TGTGCCAGCAGCAAAGGGAGTGGCAGAGGCGGCTACACCTTC . TRBV21-1 14 . TRBJ1-2
CASSARDRGQVTGELFF TGTGCCAGCAGCGCCCGGGACAGGGGGCAGGTCACCGGGGAGCTGTTTTTT . TRBV9 17 TRBD1 TRBJ2-2
CASSQVLTAPQETQYF TGCGCCAGCAGCCAAGTACTGACAGCTCCTCAAGAGACCCAGTACTTC . TRBV4-3 16 . TRBJ2-5
CASSVQGANEKLFF TGTGCCAGCAGCGTACAGGGGGCGAATGAAAAACTGTTTTTT . TRBV9 14 TRBD1 TRBJ1-4
CASSQDKTRDIQYF TGCGCCAGCAGCCAAGATAAGACTAGAGACATTCAGTACTTC . TRBV4-3 14 . TRBJ2-4
CASSAKQVPVNEQYF TGTGCCAGCTCAGCTAAACAGGTGCCGGTCAACGAGCAGTACTTC . TRBV18 15 . TRBJ2-7
CASSEMESSGNTIYF TGTGCCAGCAGTGAGATGGAGAGCTCTGGAAACACCATATATTTT . TRBV6-1 15 . TRBJ1-3
CASSPSGDSEQYF TGTGCCAGCTCACCCAGCGGGGATAGCGAGCAGTACTTC . TRBV18 13 TRBD2 TRBJ2-7